This TCR beta chain is from a study of human T cells and chemical hapten exposure. Background on the study: Upper inner arm skin measuring around 2 cm by around 2 cm received 2% DPC for sensitization. On the upper back, patch tests were applied with 0.01% DPC and read at 6 days. Points from the study as a whole: Patch test score was positively correlated with the counts of TCRs that had expanded at PT1.

This CDR3 region has 15 residues. Germline lookup yields CDR1 SGHNT and CDR2 YYREEE (reference sequence). The V end lost 3 bases, the J end lost 0 bases, and 11 bases lay between the germline ends. Individual cDNA molecules in this library carried unique molecular identifiers. TCRdb itself ran the RACE reads through MiXCR, one entry per CDR3 protein. The sample has approximately 370,000 distinct CDR3 sequences, approximately 5% seen once; the top ten hold more than 8%. This clonotype has a count of ten or more. Its target is not known. The time point is: pre-sensitization, week 0. The treatment: therapeutic diphenylcyclopropenone sensitization with weekly scalp DPC.

The chain has TRBV5-4 and TRBJ2-3, with D possibly being TRBD2 (5 bases). Sequencing was performed on whole blood, taken in connection with sensitization to the hapten diphenylcyclopropenone (DPC). The source of this sequence is a woman aged 18-35 years with alopecia areata. Some clones in this sample may be carry-over from other donors' samples. The CDR3 is CASSSRAVSTDTQYF. In DNA, the CDR3 is TGTGCCAGCAGCTCGAGGGCGGTTAGCACAGATACGCAGTATTTT.